This entry concerns a single T cell receptor beta chain. Its antigen is undetermined. This entry belongs to a study of T cell responses to AZD1222 COVID-19 vaccine. Study outcomes and limitations: Among AZD1222 vaccinees, only six were seropositive at baseline.

The CDR3 length is 15 residues. Germline CDR1 SGHAT, CDR2 FQNNGV. The V end was cut by 1 base, the J end by 2 bases, with 12 bases between. TCRdb's table, derived via immunoSEQ multiplex PCR, lists solely in-frame clones and lacks some. The profile shows more than 85,000 clones, about 90% of them singletons. The sequenced sample was peripheral blood, obtained on day 0 of AZD1222 vaccination. This sequence originates from an adult in good health. The rearrangement links TRBV11-2 to TRBJ2-7, with D unclear. The CDR3 here is CASSLGHSRTYEQYF. As DNA, the CDR3 is TGTGCCAGCAGCTTAGGACACTCTAGAACCTACGAGCAGTACTTC.